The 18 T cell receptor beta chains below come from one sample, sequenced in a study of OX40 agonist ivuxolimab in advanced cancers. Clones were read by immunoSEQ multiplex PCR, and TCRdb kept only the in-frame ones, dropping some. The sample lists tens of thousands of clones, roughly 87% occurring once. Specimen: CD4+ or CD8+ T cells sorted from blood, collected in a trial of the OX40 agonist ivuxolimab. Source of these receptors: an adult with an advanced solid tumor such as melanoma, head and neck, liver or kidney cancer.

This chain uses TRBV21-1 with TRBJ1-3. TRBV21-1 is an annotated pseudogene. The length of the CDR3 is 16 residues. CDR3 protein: CASSKDKGISGNTIYF. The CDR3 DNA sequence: TGTGCCAGCAGCAAAGACAAGGGTATCTCTGGAAACACCATATATTTT.

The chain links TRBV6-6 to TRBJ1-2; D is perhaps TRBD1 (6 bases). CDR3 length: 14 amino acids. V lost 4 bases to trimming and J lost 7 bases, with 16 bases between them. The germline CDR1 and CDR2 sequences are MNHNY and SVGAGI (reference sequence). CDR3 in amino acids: CASSWDTTRAGYTF. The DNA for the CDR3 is TGTGCCAGCAGTTGGGACACCACAAGAGCTGGCTACACCTTC.

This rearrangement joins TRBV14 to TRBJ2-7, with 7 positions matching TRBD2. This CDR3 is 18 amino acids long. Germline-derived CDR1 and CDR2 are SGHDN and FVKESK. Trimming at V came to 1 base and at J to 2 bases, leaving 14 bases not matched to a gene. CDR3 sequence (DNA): TGTGCCAGCAGCCAAGCCCAATGGCGGCTAGCGGATACCTACGAGCAGTACTTC. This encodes CASSQAQWRLADTYEQYF. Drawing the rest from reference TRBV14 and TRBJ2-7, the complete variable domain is EAGVTQFPSHSVIEKGQTVTLRCDPISGHDNLYWYRRVMGKEIKFLLHFVKESKQDESGMPNNRFLAERTGGTYSTLKVQPAELEDSGVYFCASSQAQWRLADTYEQYFGPGTRLTVT.

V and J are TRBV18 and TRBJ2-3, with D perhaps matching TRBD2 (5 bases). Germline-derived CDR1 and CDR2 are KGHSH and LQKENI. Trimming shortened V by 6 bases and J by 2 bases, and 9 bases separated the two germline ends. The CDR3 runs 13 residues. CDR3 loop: CASSGSITDTQYF. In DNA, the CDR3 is TGTGCCAGCTCGGGGAGCATCACAGATACGCAGTATTTT. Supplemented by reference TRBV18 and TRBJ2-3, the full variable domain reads NAGVMQNPRHLVRRRGQEARLRCSPMKGHSHVYWYRQLPEEGLKFMVYLQKENIIDESGMPKERFSAEFPKEGPSILRIQQVVRGDSAAYFCASSGSITDTQYFGPGTRLTVL.

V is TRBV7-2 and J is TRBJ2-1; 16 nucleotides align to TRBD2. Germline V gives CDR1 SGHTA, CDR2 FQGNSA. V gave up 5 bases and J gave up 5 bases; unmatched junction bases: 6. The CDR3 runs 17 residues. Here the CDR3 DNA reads TGTGCCAGCAGCCGTCGGGGACTAGCGGGAGGGAACAATGAGCAGTTCTTC. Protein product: CASSRRGLAGGNNEQFF.

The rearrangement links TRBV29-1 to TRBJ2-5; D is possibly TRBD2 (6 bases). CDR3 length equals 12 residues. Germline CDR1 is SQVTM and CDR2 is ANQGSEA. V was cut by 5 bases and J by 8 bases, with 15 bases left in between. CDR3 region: CSVSTRIGTQYF. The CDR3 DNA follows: TGCAGCGTTTCGACTAGGATAGGAACCCAGTACTTC.

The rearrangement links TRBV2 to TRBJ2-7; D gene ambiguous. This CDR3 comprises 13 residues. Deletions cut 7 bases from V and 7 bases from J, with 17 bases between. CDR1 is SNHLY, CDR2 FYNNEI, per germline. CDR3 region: CASKEGMPSEQYF. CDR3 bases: TGTGCCAGCAAGGAAGGGATGCCTAGTGAGCAGTACTTC.

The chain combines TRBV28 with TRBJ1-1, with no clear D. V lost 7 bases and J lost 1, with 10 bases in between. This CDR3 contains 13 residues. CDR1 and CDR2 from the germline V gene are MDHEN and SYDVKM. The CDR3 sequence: CASTLWGNTEAFF. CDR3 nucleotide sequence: TGTGCCAGCACCCTGTGGGGGAACACTGAAGCTTTCTTT.

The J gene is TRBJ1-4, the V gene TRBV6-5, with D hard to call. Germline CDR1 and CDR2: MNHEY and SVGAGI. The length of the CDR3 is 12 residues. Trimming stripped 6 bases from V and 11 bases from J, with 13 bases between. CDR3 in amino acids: CASRDPRWKLFF. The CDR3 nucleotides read TGTGCCAGCAGGGACCCCAGGTGGAAACTGTTTTTT.

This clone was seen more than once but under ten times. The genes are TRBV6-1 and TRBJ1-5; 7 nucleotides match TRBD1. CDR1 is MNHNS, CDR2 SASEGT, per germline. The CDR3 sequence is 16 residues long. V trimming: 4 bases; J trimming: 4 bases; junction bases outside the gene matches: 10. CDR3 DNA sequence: TGTGCCAGCAGTGGGGGGGGACAGCCCGGGAATCAGCCCCAGCATTTT. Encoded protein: CASSGGGQPGNQPQHF.

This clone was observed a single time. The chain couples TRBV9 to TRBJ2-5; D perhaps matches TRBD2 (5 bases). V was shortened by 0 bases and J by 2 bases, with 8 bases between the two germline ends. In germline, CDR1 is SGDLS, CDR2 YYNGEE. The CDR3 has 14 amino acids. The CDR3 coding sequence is TGTGCCAGCAGCGTAGTGAGCGGACAAGAGACCCAGTACTTC. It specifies CASSVVSGQETQYF.

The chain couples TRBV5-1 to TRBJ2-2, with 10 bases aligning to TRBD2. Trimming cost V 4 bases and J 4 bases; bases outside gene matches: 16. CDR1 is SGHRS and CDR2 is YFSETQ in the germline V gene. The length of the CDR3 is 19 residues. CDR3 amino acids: CASSRPPELAGISTGELFF. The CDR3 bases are TGCGCCAGCAGCCGCCCCCCCGAACTAGCGGGAATAAGCACCGGGGAGCTGTTTTTT.

The DNA for the CDR3 is TGTGCCAGCAGTTACTCTGGTACAGGGGTAACAGATACGCAGTATTTT. It is translated as CASSYSGTGVTDTQYF. V gene TRBV6-5 combines with J gene TRBJ2-3, with 7 nucleotides matching TRBD1. This CDR3 comprises 16 residues. Germline-derived CDR1 and CDR2 are MNHEY and SVGAGI. J lost 3 bases, V lost 0 bases, and 6 bases had no gene match.

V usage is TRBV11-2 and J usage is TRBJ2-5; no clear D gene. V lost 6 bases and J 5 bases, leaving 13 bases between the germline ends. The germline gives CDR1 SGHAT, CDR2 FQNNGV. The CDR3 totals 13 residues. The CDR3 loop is CASSKGLGETQYF. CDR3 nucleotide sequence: TGTGCCAGCAGTAAAGGGCTGGGTGAGACCCAGTACTTC. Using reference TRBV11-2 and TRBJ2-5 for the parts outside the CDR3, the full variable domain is EAGVAQSPRYKIIEKRQSVAFWCNPISGHATLYWYQQILGQGPKLLIQFQNNGVVDDSQLPKDRFSAERLKGVDSTLKIQPAKLEDSAVYLCASSKGLGETQYFGPGTRLLVL.

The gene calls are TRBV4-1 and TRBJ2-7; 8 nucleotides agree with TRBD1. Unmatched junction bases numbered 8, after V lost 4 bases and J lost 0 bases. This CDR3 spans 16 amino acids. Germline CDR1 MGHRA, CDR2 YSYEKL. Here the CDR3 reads CASSPQGAQSSYEQYF. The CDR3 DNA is TGCGCCAGCAGCCCCCAGGGGGCGCAGAGCTCCTACGAGCAGTACTTC.

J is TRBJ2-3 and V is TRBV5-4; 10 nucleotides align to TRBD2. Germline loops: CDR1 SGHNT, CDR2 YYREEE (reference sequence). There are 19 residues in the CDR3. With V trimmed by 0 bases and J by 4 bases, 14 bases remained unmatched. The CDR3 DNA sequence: TGTGCCAGCAGCTTGGCATTAGCGGGAGGTCGTGGTATATCAGATACGCAGTATTTT. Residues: CASSLALAGGRGISDTQYF.

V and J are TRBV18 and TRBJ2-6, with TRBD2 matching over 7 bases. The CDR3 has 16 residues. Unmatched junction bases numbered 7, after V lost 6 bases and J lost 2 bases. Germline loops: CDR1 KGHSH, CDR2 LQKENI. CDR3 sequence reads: CASSIGEGTGANVLTF. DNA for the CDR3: TGTGCCAGCTCGATTGGGGAGGGAACTGGGGCCAACGTCCTGACTTTC.

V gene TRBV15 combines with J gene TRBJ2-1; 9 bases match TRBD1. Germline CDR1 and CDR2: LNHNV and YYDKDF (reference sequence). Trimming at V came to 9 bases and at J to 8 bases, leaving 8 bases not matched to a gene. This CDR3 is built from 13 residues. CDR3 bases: TGTGCCACAACGGGACAGGGAGGCGATGAGCAGTTCTTC. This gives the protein CATTGQGGDEQFF.